These 22 T cell receptor beta chains originate from one sample sequenced in a study of shared clonotypes between healthy human individuals. Produced via immunoSEQ multiplex PCR; TCRdb's table is partial and in-frame only. The profile shows 2,500,000 or so clones, about 90% of them singletons. What was sequenced was naive CD4+ T cells from PBMCs. The subset: CD45RA+ positively selected. These receptors originate from a man between 18 and 35 years old in good health. Some clones in this sample may be carry-over from other donors' samples.

This chain joins TRBV4-1 and TRBJ2-2; D perhaps matches TRBD1 (6 bases). Trimming stripped 0 bases from V and 6 bases from J, with 17 bases between. This CDR3 has 17 residues. Germline V CDR1 and CDR2: MGHRA, YSYEKL. CDR3 DNA: TGCGCCAGCAGCCAAGATCTCGGCAGAGGGGGTTCCGGGGAGCTGTTTTTT. Translated: CASSQDLGRGGSGELFF.

This clone was recorded once. The J gene is TRBJ1-1, the V gene TRBV4-1; weak D call: TRBD1 (5 bases). Between the trimmed V and J ends, which lost 6 bases and 1 base, there was a span of 18 bases. This CDR3 spans 16 amino acids. Per the germline V gene, CDR1 is MGHRA and CDR2 is YSYEKL. The CDR3 is CASRTPTQGWNTEAFF. The CDR3 DNA is TGCGCCAGCAGGACCCCAACCCAGGGATGGAACACTGAAGCTTTCTTT.

V usage is TRBV4-1 and J usage is TRBJ2-5, with D possibly being TRBD2 (6 bases). V shed 1 base and J shed 4 bases, with 16 bases lying between them. Germline loops: CDR1 MGHRA, CDR2 YSYEKL. The CDR3 totals 16 residues. CDR3 in amino acids: CASSQAQGLLGETQYF. DNA of the CDR3: TGCGCCAGCAGCCAAGCCCAGGGACTGCTTGGAGAGACCCAGTACTTC.

This chain links TRBV5-1 with TRBJ1-1; 7 bases are shared with TRBD1. Germline CDR1 reads SGHRS; CDR2 reads YFSETQ. CDR3 length: 16 amino acids. Germline trimming cut 4 bases from V and 1 base from J; bases unmatched to any gene: 10. The CDR3 region has the DNA TGCGCCAGCAGCGGTCAGGGGGGCGTGGGGAACACTGAAGCTTTCTTT. Amino acids: CASSGQGGVGNTEAFF.

The chain has TRBV21-1 and TRBJ1-2. TRBV21-1 is marked as a pseudogene. This CDR3 region has 18 residues. CDR3 bases: TGTGCCAGCAGCAAAGTCTGGTTAAGGGCACGAGCCGTCTATGGCTACACCTTC. Translated: CASSKVWLRARAVYGYTF.

The CDR3 DNA follows: TGTGCCAGCAGCCTGGACAGAACTAATGAAAAACTGTTTTTT. It specifies CASSLDRTNEKLFF. V usage is TRBV6-1 and J usage is TRBJ1-4; possible D gene TRBD1, 6 bases. The CDR3 spans 14 residues. The germline V gene encodes CDR1 MNHNS and CDR2 SASEGT. V lost 6 bases and J 1 base, leaving 9 bases between the germline ends.

Only a few counts were recorded for this clone. V and J are TRBV2 and TRBJ2-2; 14 bases align to TRBD2. V lost 2 bases and J lost 8; bases outside the gene matches: 4. This CDR3 is 16 amino acids long. Germline lookup yields CDR1 SNHLY and CDR2 FYNNEI. The CDR3 sequence is CASSEYGLAGGGELFF. The CDR3 bases are TGTGCCAGCAGTGAATATGGACTAGCGGGAGGAGGGGAGCTGTTTTTT.

DNA for the CDR3: TGTGCCAGCAGCCCCTGGGCAGTGCGGGAGCAGTACTTC. It is translated as CASSPWAVREQYF. The J gene is TRBJ2-7, the V gene TRBV11-2; D is unresolved. This CDR3 region has 13 residues. Trimming cost V 5 bases and J 7 bases, with 15 bases left between them. The germline CDR1 and CDR2 sequences are SGHAT and FQNNGV.

This clone has just one count. The chain employs TRBV5-1 and TRBJ2-5; 11 bases line up with TRBD1. Germline assignment: CDR1 SGHRS and CDR2 YFSETQ. The CDR3 contains 15 residues. Trimming took 5 bases from V and 5 from J; bases not matched to a gene: 8. Here the CDR3 reads CASRLGQGAIETQYF. The CDR3 coding sequence is TGCGCCAGCAGACTTGGACAGGGGGCTATTGAGACCCAGTACTTC.

This clone appeared a single time. The chain joins TRBV19 to TRBJ1-5; possibly TRBD1 for D (6 bases). Trimming left V 6 bases short and J 7 bases short, with 19 bases between. Germline V gene data show CDR1 as LNHDA and CDR2 as SQIVND (reference sequence). The CDR3 contains 15 residues. The CDR3 loop reads CASSRGGREGQPQHF. The CDR3 nucleotides read TGTGCCAGTAGCCGAGGGGGGAGGGAGGGACAGCCCCAGCATTTT.

Comment on this clone: One junction end does not reproduce the germline sequence, and a read error may be involved. V is TRBV10-3 and J is TRBJ1-1; the D gene is possibly TRBD1 (6 bases). This CDR3 region has 14 residues. The germline gives CDR1 ENHRY, CDR2 SYGVKD. The CDR3: CAISSDRGYTETFF. The CDR3 bases are TGTGCCATCTCATCGGACAGAGGATACACTGAAACTTTCTTT.

This chain links TRBV10-3 with TRBJ2-7, with TRBD1 matching over 8 bases. The V gene end was trimmed by 10 bases and the J gene end by 5 bases; junction bases not matched to a gene: 13. The germline gives CDR1 ENHRY, CDR2 SYGVKD. CDR3 length: 14 amino acids. The CDR3 DNA is TGTGCCACCCGCGGGGCAGGGGGCCTCCACGAGCAGTACTTC. This translates into CATRGAGGLHEQYF.

This clone was counted a few times. Other DNA sequences within the sample encode an identical CDR3. The chain combines TRBV11-2 with TRBJ2-2; D is ambiguous. CDR1 is SGHAT and CDR2 is FQNNGV in the germline V gene. Trimming pared 5 bases from V and 6 bases from J, leaving 10 bases between. This CDR3 has 13 residues. The CDR3 here is CASSLGPAGELFF. The CDR3 DNA sequence: TGTGCCAGCAGCCTAGGACCGGCCGGGGAGCTGTTTTTT.

J is TRBJ1-1 and V is TRBV19; D gene uncertain. This CDR3 comprises 15 residues. Trimming shortened V by 1 base and J by 0 bases, and 9 bases separated the two germline ends. CDR1 LNHDA and CDR2 SQIVND come from the germline V gene (reference sequence). Written as DNA, the CDR3 is TGTGCCAGTAGTATAGGGCGGGGTGTGAACACTGAAGCTTTCTTT. Translated, it gives CASSIGRGVNTEAFF.

This clone has only one observation. The gene calls are TRBV12-5 and TRBJ2-1; 14 nucleotides align to TRBD2. Germline V gene sequence: CDR1 LGHNT, CDR2 FRNRAP. The CDR3 spans 19 residues. Losses at the gene ends were 2 bases for V and 0 bases for J; bases not matched to a gene: 6. The CDR3 sequence is CASGLIPGTSGSSYNEQFF. CDR3 DNA sequence: TGTGCTAGTGGTTTGATCCCCGGGACTAGCGGGAGCTCCTACAATGAGCAGTTCTTC.

CDR3: CASSPPMWHEQYF. CDR3 coding DNA: TGTGCCAGCTCACCACCGATGTGGCACGAGCAGTACTTC. The chain employs TRBV18 and TRBJ2-7; D call uncertain. The CDR3 spans 13 residues. Germline assignment: CDR1 KGHSH and CDR2 LQKENI. V shed 0 bases and J shed 5 bases, with 8 bases lying between them.

The chain employs TRBV18 and TRBJ1-2, with 8 bases aligning to TRBD1. V was pared by 7 bases and J by 5 bases, with 3 bases of the junction left unmatched. The V gene's germline CDR1 is KGHSH and CDR2 LQKENI. This CDR3 spans 12 amino acids. In nucleotides, the CDR3 is TGTGCCAGCTGGGGACAGGTGTATGGCTACACCTTC. Translated: CASWGQVYGYTF.

This sequence joins TRBV7-8 and TRBJ1-1; D may be TRBD1 (5 bases). The CDR3 totals 14 residues. Germline CDR1 reads SGHVS; CDR2 reads FQNEAQ. V shed 0 bases and J shed 6 bases, with 11 bases lying between them. CDR3 loop: CASSLAQRGSEAFF. In nucleotides, the CDR3 is TGTGCCAGCAGCTTAGCGCAGAGGGGCTCTGAAGCTTTCTTT.

The CDR3 loop is CATSRGRGGTYEQYF. In DNA form, the CDR3 reads TGTGCCACCAGCAGAGGCAGGGGGGGAACCTACGAGCAGTACTTC. The genes are TRBV15 and TRBJ2-7; perhaps D is TRBD1 or TRBD2 (7 bases each). Per the germline V gene, CDR1 is LNHNV and CDR2 is YYDKDF (reference sequence). The CDR3 sequence is 15 residues long. V dropped 1 base and J dropped 2 bases, with 12 bases sitting between them.

The chain carries TRBV5-1 and TRBJ2-7; 7 bases are a match to TRBD2. V shed 3 bases and J 4 bases; nucleotides not matched to a gene: 7. CDR1 is SGHRS, CDR2 YFSETQ, per germline. CDR3 length equals 14 residues. The CDR3 DNA is TGCGCCAGCAGCTCCATTGGCGGGAGTTACGAGCAGTACTTC. Residues: CASSSIGGSYEQYF.

The chain carries TRBV4-3 and TRBJ2-2; D is perhaps TRBD1 (6 bases). This CDR3 contains 15 residues. V was clipped by 3 bases and J by 7 bases, with 15 bases between them. Per the germline V gene, CDR1 is LGHNA and CDR2 is YSLEER. CDR3 region: CASSHKTGLSGELFF. CDR3 nucleotide sequence: TGCGCCAGCAGCCATAAAACAGGGTTAAGCGGGGAGCTGTTTTTT.

The chain couples TRBV27 to TRBJ1-5, with TRBD1 matching 8 bases. The CDR3 runs to 13 residues. Germline-derived CDR1 and CDR2 are MNHEY and SMNVEV (reference sequence). After removal of 3 bases from V and 9 bases from J, the junction contained 4 bases not matched to a gene. The CDR3 coding sequence is TGTGCCAGCAGTTTTGACAGGGGATGGCCCCAGCATTTT. Its protein is CASSFDRGWPQHF.